The 4 T cell receptor beta chains in this list originate from one sample, sequenced in a study of lung T cells in sarcoidosis with Löfgren's syndrome. TCRdb analysed the reads with MiXCR anew, one entry per CDR3 protein. The data contain 58,000 or so distinct CDR3 sequences, approximately 21% of them seen just once; the ten biggest clones take up approximately 2.1%. What was sequenced was CD4+ T cells from PBMCs. These receptors all come from a human donor with sarcoidosis (Löfgren's syndrome or another form), or a control subject (not recorded which).

This clonotype has a count of ten or more. The gene calls are TRBV20-1 and TRBJ1-4; D gene unclear. Germline loops: CDR1 DFQATT, CDR2 SNEGSKA (reference sequence). This CDR3 comprises 14 residues. Trimming took off 6 bases at V and 4 bases at J, with 15 bases between the two ends. DNA of the CDR3: TGCAGTGCGCACCCTGGGGTCCTTAATGAAAAACTGTTTTTT. This codes for CSAHPGVLNEKLFF.

CDR3 region: CASGLTSGSDTQYF. For the CDR3, the DNA is TGTGCCAGCGGGTTGACTAGCGGATCAGATACGCAGTATTTT. The chain has TRBV7-9 and TRBJ2-3; 9 positions match TRBD2. This CDR3 spans 14 amino acids. With 8 bases clipped from V and 4 bases from J, the junction kept 7 bases outside the gene matches. Germline V lookup: CDR1 SEHNR, CDR2 FQNEAQ (reference sequence). The full variable domain, completed using reference TRBV7-9 and TRBJ2-3, is DTGVSQNPRHKITKRGQNVTFRCDPISEHNRLYWYRQTLGQGPEFLTYFQNEAQLEKSRLLSDRFSAERPKGSFSTLEIQRTEQGDSAMYLCASGLTSGSDTQYFGPGTRLTVL.

This clonotype showed up just a few times. This chain connects TRBV7-2 to TRBJ1-3; possible D gene TRBD1, 6 bases. The ends were cut back, 2 bases at V and 5 bases at J, with 22 bases in the middle. This CDR3 region has 18 residues. Germline-derived CDR1 and CDR2 are SGHTA and FQGNSA. The CDR3 loop is CASSLSIGGVTPRNTIYF. The DNA of the CDR3 is TGTGCCAGCAGCTTAAGTATAGGGGGGGTCACCCCCAGAAACACCATATATTTT.

This clonotype showed up just a few times. The chain couples TRBV9 to TRBJ2-3, with TRBD1 matching 7 bases. This CDR3 is built from 14 residues. V shed 5 bases and J 9 bases; nucleotides not matched to a gene: 12. The germline gives CDR1 SGDLS, CDR2 YYNGEE. CDR3 region: CASRAGGPSGTQYF. CDR3 DNA sequence: TGTGCCAGCAGGGCAGGGGGTCCTTCGGGAACGCAGTATTTT.